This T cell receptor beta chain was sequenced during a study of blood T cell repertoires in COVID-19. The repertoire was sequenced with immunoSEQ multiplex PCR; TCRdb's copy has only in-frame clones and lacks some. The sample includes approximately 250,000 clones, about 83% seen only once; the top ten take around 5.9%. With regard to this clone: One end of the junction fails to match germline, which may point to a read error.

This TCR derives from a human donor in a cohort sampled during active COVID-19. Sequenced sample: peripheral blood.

The CDR3 region has the DNA TGCGCCAGCAGTTCCCAGCCAGTTAGCTCCCACAATGAGCAGTTCTTC. Translating it yields CASSSQPVSSHNEQFF. This chain links TRBV10-1 with TRBJ2-1; D ambiguous. This CDR3 contains 16 residues. From germline, CDR1 is WNHNN and CDR2 SYGVQD (reference sequence).